Each of the 19 T cell receptor beta chains below was sequenced from the same sample in a study of human thymus T cells. Thymus pieces cut out during corrective heart surgery were the tissue that was used. Sequenced by immunoSEQ multiplex PCR; TCRdb stores in-frame clones only, minus some. The table lists fewer than 90,000 clones, roughly 96% of them singletons. The sequenced sample consisted of thymus tissue. Source of these receptors: a boy under two years old with a congenital heart defect but otherwise immunologically healthy.

Written as DNA, the CDR3 is TGTGCCGGACATGCGGATACGCAGTATTTT. Translated: CAGHADTQYF. This chain connects TRBV21-1 to TRBJ2-3; TRBD1, as called in the table, went unchecked against the DNA. TRBV21-1 is reported as a pseudogene. This CDR3 region has 10 residues.

This clone was detected only once. V and J are TRBV5-1 and TRBJ2-1; D possibly uses TRBD1 or TRBD2 (5 bases each). This CDR3 has 15 amino acids. Trimming removed 4 bases at V and 8 bases at J, with 19 bases between. The germline CDR1 and CDR2 sequences are SGHRS and YFSETQ. The CDR3 is CASSGAGTHLDEQFF. In nucleotides, the CDR3 is TGCGCCAGCAGCGGTGCCGGGACGCATTTGGATGAGCAGTTCTTC. Variable domain in full (rest from reference TRBV5-1 and TRBJ2-1): KAGVTQTPRYLIKTRGQQVTLSCSPISGHRSVSWYQQTPGQGLQFLFEYFSETQRNKGNFPGRFSGRQFSNSRSEMNVSTLELGDSALYLCASSGAGTHLDEQFFGPGTRLTVL.

V usage is TRBV6-1 and J usage is TRBJ2-5, with a possible D match to TRBD2 (5 bases). The length of the CDR3 is 13 residues. CDR1 is MNHNS and CDR2 is SASEGT in the germline V gene. Trimming shortened V by 2 bases and J by 5 bases, and 9 bases separated the two germline ends. The CDR3 loop reads CASSERGRETQYF. CDR3 coding DNA: TGTGCCAGCAGTGAACGAGGGCGGGAGACCCAGTACTTC.

The chain uses TRBV28 and TRBJ1-4; TRBD1 aligns across 8 bases. The CDR3 loop spans 15 amino acids. Germline lookup yields CDR1 MDHEN and CDR2 SYDVKM. The V gene end was trimmed by 3 bases and the J gene end by 3 bases; junction bases not matched to a gene: 3. The CDR3: CASSFPTGANEKLFF. The CDR3 region has the DNA TGTGCCAGCAGTTTCCCGACAGGGGCTAATGAAAAACTGTTTTTT.

The chain is built from TRBV5-1 and TRBJ2-3; D not certain. The ends were cut back, 3 bases at V and 1 base at J, with 36 bases in the middle. Germline CDR1 is SGHRS and CDR2 is YFSETQ. The CDR3 consists of 23 residues. The CDR3 here is CASSSPGGRPTKSLPWGTDTQYF. The DNA for the CDR3 is TGCGCCAGCAGCTCCCCAGGCGGAAGGCCTACCAAGTCTCTCCCTTGGGGCACAGATACGCAGTATTTT.

J is TRBJ2-4 and V is TRBV5-1, with 12 positions matching TRBD2. The CDR3 contains 19 residues. Trimming at V came to 4 bases and at J to 0 bases, leaving 11 bases not matched to a gene. The germline V gene has CDR1 SGHRS and CDR2 YFSETQ. The CDR3 nucleotides read TGCGCCAGCAGCCTGTTCGGGCTAGCGGGGGGGTTAGCCAAAAACATTCAGTACTTC. This gives the protein CASSLFGLAGGLAKNIQYF.

DNA of the CDR3: TGTGCCAGCAGCCCCCGGGGGTCTGGAAACACCATATATTTT. Its protein product is CASSPRGSGNTIYF. V is TRBV7-9 and J is TRBJ1-3, with a weak D call TRBD1 (5 bases). The germline V and J ends were trimmed by 5 bases and 1 base, with 9 bases remaining between them. Per germline, CDR1 SEHNR and CDR2 FQNEAQ (reference sequence). The CDR3 runs 14 residues.

This clone was counted a single time. This rearrangement joins TRBV28 to TRBJ1-1, with D maybe TRBD1 (6 bases). V gave up 3 bases and J gave up 7 bases, with 12 bases separating them. The CDR3 is made up of 13 amino acids. Germline CDR1 MDHEN, CDR2 SYDVKM. CDR3 residues: CASSFRGGIEAFF. CDR3 coding DNA: TGTGCCAGCAGTTTTCGAGGGGGGATTGAAGCTTTCTTT.

This sequence joins TRBV28 and TRBJ1-5; possible D gene TRBD1, 6 bases. The CDR3 contains 15 residues. From germline, CDR1 is MDHEN and CDR2 SYDVKM. Trimming left V 7 bases short and J 0 bases short, with 13 bases between. The CDR3 protein is CASNVRGNSNQPQHF. Here the CDR3 DNA reads TGTGCCAGCAACGTAAGGGGGAATAGCAATCAGCCCCAGCATTTT.

This chain connects TRBV25-1 to TRBJ2-6; 12 positions match TRBD2. The CDR3 totals 18 residues. The trim removed 7 bases at V and 0 bases at J, leaving 7 bases unmatched. Germline V gene data show CDR1 as MGHDK and CDR2 as SYGVNS. CDR3 protein: CASKALAGGPSGANVLTF. The CDR3 nucleotides are TGTGCCAGCAAGGCCCTAGCGGGAGGGCCCTCTGGGGCCAACGTCCTGACTTTC.

V gene TRBV5-1 combines with J gene TRBJ2-7; 8 bases are shared with TRBD1. CDR3 length: 15 residues. Losses at the gene ends were 2 bases for V and 3 bases for J; bases not matched to a gene: 7. Germline V gene data show CDR1 as SGHRS and CDR2 as YFSETQ. CDR3 DNA: TGCGCCAGCAGCTTTTTAACGGGACAGGACTACGAGCAGTACTTC. It codes for CASSFLTGQDYEQYF.

The chain recombines TRBV9 with TRBJ2-3; 7 nucleotides agree with TRBD2. The J segment lost 5 bases and the V segment lost 4 bases, leaving 19 bases of the junction unmatched. This CDR3 region has 18 residues. Germline V lookup: CDR1 SGDLS, CDR2 YYNGEE. The chain's CDR3 is CASSSPFTAGVLGDTQYF. The CDR3 DNA reads TGTGCCAGCAGCTCCCCATTTACCGCGGGGGTATTAGGAGATACGCAGTATTTT.

This sequence joins TRBV6-6 and TRBJ2-7, with D maybe TRBD2 (6 bases). The germline gives CDR1 MNHNY, CDR2 SVGAGI (reference sequence). V was clipped by 6 bases and J by 0 bases, with 12 bases between them. The CDR3 is 14 amino acids. CDR3 in DNA: TGTGCCAGCAGCCAGGGCGGGGCCTCCTACGAGCAGTACTTC. As protein: CASSQGGASYEQYF.

V gene TRBV27 combines with J gene TRBJ2-1; possible D gene TRBD2, 6 bases. CDR1 is MNHEY and CDR2 is SMNVEV in the germline V gene (reference sequence). CDR3 length: 18 amino acids. Trimming pared 5 bases from V and 0 bases from J, leaving 20 bases between. CDR3 sequence reads: CASSVHHLTGLSYNEQFF. The CDR3 bases are TGTGCCAGCAGTGTCCACCACCTGACGGGACTCTCCTACAATGAGCAGTTCTTC.

The rearrangement links TRBV2 to TRBJ2-3; D remains unclear. The CDR3 covers 13 residues. CDR1 is SNHLY and CDR2 is FYNNEI in the germline V gene. Trimming took off 3 bases at V and 3 bases at J, with 7 bases between the two ends. The CDR3 loop is CASSDRPTDTQYF. DNA of the CDR3: TGTGCCAGCAGTGACCGGCCAACAGATACGCAGTATTTT.

This clone was picked up a small number of times. The V call is TRBV9, the J call TRBJ2-7; TRBD2 agrees at 14 bases. CDR1 and CDR2 from the germline V gene are SGDLS and YYNGEE. The V gene end was trimmed by 4 bases and the J gene end by 8 bases; junction bases not matched to a gene: 11. CDR3 length: 16 residues. CDR3 sequence: CASSPGTSGRIAKQYF. In nucleotides, the CDR3 is TGTGCCAGCAGCCCCGGGACTAGCGGGAGAATCGCAAAGCAGTACTTC.

This chain connects TRBV6-4 to TRBJ2-3; TRBD1 agrees at 10 bases. The junction had 4 bases not matched to a gene; V was cut back by 6 bases and J by 1 base. This CDR3 is 15 amino acids long. Looked up from germline, CDR1 is MRHNA and CDR2 is SNTAGT. DNA for the CDR3: TGTGCCAGCAGGAAAGGGACAGGGGGCACAGATACGCAGTATTTT. Amino acid sequence: CASRKGTGGTDTQYF.

The chain combines TRBV4-1 with TRBJ2-7; D may be TRBD1 (5 bases). V was trimmed by 2 bases and J by 5 bases, leaving 13 bases between them. Germline loops: CDR1 MGHRA, CDR2 YSYEKL. This CDR3 is 14 amino acids long. The CDR3, as DNA: TGCGCCAGCAGCCAACCTACAGGCGTCCACGAGCAGTACTTC. As protein: CASSQPTGVHEQYF.

The rearrangement links TRBV5-1 to TRBJ2-7; the D gene is possibly TRBD2 (7 bases). Trimming shortened V by 0 bases and J by 4 bases, and 17 bases separated the two germline ends. The CDR3 extends over 16 amino acids. The germline CDR1 and CDR2 sequences are SGHRS and YFSETQ. The CDR3: CASSLVVAGAQYEQYF. CDR3 in DNA: TGCGCCAGCAGCTTGGTAGTTGCGGGGGCGCAGTACGAGCAGTACTTC.